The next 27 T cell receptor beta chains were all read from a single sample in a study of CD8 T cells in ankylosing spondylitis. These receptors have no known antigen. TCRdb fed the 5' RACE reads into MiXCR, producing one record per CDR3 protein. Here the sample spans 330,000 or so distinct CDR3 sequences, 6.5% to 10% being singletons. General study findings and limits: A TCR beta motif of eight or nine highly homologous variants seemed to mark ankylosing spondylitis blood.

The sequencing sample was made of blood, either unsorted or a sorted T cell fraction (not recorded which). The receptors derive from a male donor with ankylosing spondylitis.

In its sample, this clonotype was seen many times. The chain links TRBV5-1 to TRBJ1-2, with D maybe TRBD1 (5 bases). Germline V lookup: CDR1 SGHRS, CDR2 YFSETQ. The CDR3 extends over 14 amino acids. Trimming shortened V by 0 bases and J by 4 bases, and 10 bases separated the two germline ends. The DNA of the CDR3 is TGCGCCAGCAGCTTGGACGGAAGGGGCTATGGCTACACCTTC. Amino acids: CASSLDGRGYGYTF.

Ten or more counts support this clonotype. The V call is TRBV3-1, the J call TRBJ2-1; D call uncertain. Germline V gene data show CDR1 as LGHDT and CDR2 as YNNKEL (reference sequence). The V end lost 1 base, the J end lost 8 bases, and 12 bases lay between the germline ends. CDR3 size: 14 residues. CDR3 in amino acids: CASSQGFSFYEQFF. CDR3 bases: TGTGCCAGCAGCCAAGGGTTTAGTTTTTATGAGCAGTTCTTC.

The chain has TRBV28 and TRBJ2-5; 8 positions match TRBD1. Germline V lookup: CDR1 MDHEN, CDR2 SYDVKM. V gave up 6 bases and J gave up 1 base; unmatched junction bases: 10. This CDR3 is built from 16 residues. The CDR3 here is CASSLPTGDFQETQYF. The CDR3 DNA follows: TGTGCCAGCAGCCTCCCGACAGGGGACTTCCAAGAGACCCAGTACTTC.

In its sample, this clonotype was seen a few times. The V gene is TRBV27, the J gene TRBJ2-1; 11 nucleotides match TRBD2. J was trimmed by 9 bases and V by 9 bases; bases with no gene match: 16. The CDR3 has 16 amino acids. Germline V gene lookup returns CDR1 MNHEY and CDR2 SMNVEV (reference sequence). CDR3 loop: CASHIPGLAGGTEQFF. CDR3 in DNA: TGTGCCAGTCACATCCCTGGGCTAGCGGGAGGAACTGAGCAGTTCTTC.

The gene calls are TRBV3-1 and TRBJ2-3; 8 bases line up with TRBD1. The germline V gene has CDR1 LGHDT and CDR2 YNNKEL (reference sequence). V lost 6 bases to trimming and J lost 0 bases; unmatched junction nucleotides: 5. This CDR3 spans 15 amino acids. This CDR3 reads CASSRTGPSTDTQYF. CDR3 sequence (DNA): TGTGCCAGCAGTCGGACAGGGCCTAGCACAGATACGCAGTATTTT.

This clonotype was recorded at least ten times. CDR3 amino acids: CASSEGQSGNTIYF. For the CDR3, the DNA is TGTGCCAGCAGTGAAGGCCAGTCTGGAAACACCATATATTTT. The chain uses TRBV2 and TRBJ1-3, with no clear D. In germline, CDR1 is SNHLY, CDR2 FYNNEI. CDR3 size: 14 residues. Between the trimmed V and J ends, which lost 1 base and 1 base, there was a span of 5 bases.

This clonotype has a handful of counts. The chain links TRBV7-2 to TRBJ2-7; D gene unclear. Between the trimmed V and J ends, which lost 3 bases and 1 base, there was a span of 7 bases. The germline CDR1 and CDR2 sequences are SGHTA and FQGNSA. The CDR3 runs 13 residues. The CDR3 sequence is CASSFTESYEQYF. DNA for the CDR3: TGTGCCAGCAGCTTTACAGAGTCCTACGAGCAGTACTTC.

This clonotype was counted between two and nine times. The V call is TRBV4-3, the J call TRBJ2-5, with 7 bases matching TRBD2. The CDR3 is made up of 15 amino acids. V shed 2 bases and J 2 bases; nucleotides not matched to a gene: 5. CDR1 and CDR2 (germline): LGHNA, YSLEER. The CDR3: CASSQTLRGQETQYF. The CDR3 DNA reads TGCGCCAGCAGCCAAACGCTGCGGGGGCAAGAGACCCAGTACTTC.

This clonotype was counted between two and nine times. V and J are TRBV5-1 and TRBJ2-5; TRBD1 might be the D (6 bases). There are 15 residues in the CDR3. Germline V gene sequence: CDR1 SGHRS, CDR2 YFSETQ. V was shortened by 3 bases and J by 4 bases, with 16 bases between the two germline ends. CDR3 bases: TGCGCCAGCAGCTGGGAACAGGGCACCCTAGAGACCCAGTACTTC. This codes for CASSWEQGTLETQYF. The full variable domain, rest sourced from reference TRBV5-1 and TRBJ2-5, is KAGVTQTPRYLIKTRGQQVTLSCSPISGHRSVSWYQQTPGQGLQFLFEYFSETQRNKGNFPGRFSGRQFSNSRSEMNVSTLELGDSALYLCASSWEQGTLETQYFGPGTRLLVL.

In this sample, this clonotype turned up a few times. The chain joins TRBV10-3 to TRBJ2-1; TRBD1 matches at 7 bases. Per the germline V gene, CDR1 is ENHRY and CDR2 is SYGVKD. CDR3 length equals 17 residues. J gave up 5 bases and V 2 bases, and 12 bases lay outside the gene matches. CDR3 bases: TGTGCCATCAGTGAGAACCGGGACAGCGAGGAACACAATGAGCAGTTCTTC. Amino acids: CAISENRDSEEHNEQFF.

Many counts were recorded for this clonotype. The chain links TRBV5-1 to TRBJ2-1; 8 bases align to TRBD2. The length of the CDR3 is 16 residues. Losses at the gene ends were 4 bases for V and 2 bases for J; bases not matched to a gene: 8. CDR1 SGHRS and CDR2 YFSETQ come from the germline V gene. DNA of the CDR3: TGCGCCAGCAGCCCCTCTAGCGGGTCCGCCTACAATGAGCAGTTCTTC. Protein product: CASSPSSGSAYNEQFF.

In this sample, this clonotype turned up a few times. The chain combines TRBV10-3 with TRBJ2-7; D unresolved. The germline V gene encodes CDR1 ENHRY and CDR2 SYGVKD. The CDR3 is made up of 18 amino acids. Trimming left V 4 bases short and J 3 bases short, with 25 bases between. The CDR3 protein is CAISATFSVRDWDYEQYF. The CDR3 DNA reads TGTGCCATCAGTGCAACATTTAGTGTAAGAGATTGGGACTACGAGCAGTACTTC.

The CDR3: CASSHQGDGNQPQHF. Written as DNA, the CDR3 is TGTGCCAGCAGTCACCAGGGTGATGGCAATCAGCCCCAGCATTTT. The chain recombines TRBV5-5 with TRBJ1-5; the D gene is possibly TRBD1 (5 bases). CDR1 and CDR2 from the germline V gene are SGHKS and YYEKEE (reference sequence). CDR3 length: 15 residues. Trimming took off 5 bases at V and 2 bases at J, with 14 bases between the two ends. Using reference TRBV5-5 and TRBJ1-5 for the parts outside the CDR3, the full variable domain is DAGVTQSPTHLIKTRGQQVTLRCSPISGHKSVSWYQQVLGQGPQFIFQYYEKEERGRGNFPDRFSARQFPNYSSELNVNALLLGDSALYLCASSHQGDGNQPQHFGDGTRLSIL.

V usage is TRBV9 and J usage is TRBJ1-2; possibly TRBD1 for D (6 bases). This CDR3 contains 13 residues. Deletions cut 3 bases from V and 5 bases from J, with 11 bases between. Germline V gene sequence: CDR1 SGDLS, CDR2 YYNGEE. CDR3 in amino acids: CASSEGQLYGYTF. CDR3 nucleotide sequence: TGTGCCAGCAGCGAAGGACAGCTATATGGCTACACCTTC.

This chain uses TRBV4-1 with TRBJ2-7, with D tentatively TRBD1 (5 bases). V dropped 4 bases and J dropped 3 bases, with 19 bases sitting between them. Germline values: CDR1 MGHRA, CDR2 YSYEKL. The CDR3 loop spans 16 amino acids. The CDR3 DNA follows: TGCGCCAGCAGCCCCCATCCCCAGGGTAAGAGCTACGAGCAGTACTTC. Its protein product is CASSPHPQGKSYEQYF.

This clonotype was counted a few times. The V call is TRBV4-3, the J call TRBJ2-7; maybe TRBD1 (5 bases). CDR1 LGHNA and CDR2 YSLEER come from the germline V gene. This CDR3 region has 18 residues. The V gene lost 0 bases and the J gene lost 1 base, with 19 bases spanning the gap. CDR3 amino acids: CASSQDLGGATVSYEQYF. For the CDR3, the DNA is TGCGCCAGCAGCCAAGATCTGGGTGGGGCTACCGTATCCTACGAGCAGTACTTC.

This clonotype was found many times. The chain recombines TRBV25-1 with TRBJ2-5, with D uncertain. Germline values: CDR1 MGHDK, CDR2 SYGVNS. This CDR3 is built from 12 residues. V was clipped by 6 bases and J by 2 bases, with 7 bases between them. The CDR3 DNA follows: TGTGCCAGCAGGCAGAGACAAGAGACCCAGTACTTC. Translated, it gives CASRQRQETQYF.

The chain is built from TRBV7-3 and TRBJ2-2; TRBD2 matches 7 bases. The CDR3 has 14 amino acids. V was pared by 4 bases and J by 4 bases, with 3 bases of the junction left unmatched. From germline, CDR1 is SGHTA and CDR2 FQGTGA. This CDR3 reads CASSWGGSTGELFF. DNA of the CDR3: TGTGCCAGCAGCTGGGGGGGGAGCACCGGGGAGCTGTTTTTT. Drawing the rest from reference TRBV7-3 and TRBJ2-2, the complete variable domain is GAGVSQTPSNKVTEKGKYVELRCDPISGHTALYWYRQSLGQGPEFLIYFQGTGAADDSGLPNDRFFAVRPEGSVSTLKIQRTERGDSAVYLCASSWGGSTGELFFGEGSRLTVL.

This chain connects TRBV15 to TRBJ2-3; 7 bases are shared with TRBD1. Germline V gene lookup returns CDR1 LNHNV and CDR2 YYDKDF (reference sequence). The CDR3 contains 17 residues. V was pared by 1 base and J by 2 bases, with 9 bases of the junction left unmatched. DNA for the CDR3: TGTGCCACCAGCAGAGGGTTAGTCGGGACAGACACAGATACGCAGTATTTT. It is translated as CATSRGLVGTDTDTQYF. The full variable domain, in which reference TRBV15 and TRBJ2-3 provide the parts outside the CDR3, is DAMVIQNPRYQVTQFGKPVTLSCSQTLNHNVMYWYQQKSSQAPKLLFHYYDKDFNNEADTPDNFQSRRPNTSFCFLDIRSPGLGDTAMYLCATSRGLVGTDTDTQYFGPGTRLTVL.

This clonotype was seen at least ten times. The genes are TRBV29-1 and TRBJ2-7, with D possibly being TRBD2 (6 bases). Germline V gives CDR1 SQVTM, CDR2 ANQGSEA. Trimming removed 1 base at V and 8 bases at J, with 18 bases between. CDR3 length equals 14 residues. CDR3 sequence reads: CSVEVGSGDRKQYF. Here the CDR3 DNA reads TGCAGCGTTGAAGTTGGATCGGGGGACCGAAAGCAGTACTTC.

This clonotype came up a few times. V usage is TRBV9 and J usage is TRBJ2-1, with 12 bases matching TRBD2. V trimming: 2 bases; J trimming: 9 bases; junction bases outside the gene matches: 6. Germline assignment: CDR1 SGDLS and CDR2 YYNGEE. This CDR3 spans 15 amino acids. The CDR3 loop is CASSVTSGRGVEQFF. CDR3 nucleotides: TGTGCCAGCAGCGTGACTAGCGGGAGAGGGGTTGAGCAGTTCTTC.

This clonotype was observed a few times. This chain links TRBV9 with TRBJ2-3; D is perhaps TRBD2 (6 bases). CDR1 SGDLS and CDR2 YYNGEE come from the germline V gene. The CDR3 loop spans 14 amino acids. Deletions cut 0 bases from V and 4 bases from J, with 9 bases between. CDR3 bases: TGTGCCAGCAGCGTAGGATCTAGCGCAGATACGCAGTATTTT. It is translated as CASSVGSSADTQYF.

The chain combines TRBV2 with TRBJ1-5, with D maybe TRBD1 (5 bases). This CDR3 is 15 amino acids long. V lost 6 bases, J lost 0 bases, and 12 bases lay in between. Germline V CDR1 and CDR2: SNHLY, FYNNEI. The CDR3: CASSWGGFSNQPQHF. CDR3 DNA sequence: TGTGCCAGCAGCTGGGGCGGATTTAGCAATCAGCCCCAGCATTTT.

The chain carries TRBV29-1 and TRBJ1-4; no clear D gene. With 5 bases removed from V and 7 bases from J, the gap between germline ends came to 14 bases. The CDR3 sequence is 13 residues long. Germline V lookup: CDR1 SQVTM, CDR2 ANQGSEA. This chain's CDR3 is CSVHLVGSEKLFF. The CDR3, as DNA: TGCAGCGTTCACCTCGTCGGTAGTGAAAAACTGTTTTTT.

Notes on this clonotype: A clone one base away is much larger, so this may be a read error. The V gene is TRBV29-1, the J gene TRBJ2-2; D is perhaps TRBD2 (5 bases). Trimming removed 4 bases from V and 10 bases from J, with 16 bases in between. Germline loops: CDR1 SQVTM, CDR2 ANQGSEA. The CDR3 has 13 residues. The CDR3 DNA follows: TGCAGCGTTGTAAGCGGTGGAGACGTGGAGCTGTTTTTT. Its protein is CSVVSGGDVELFF.

Written as DNA, the CDR3 is TGTGCCAGCAGCTTAGATCCCGGGGCCCACGAGCAGTACTTC. Translating it yields CASSLDPGAHEQYF. The chain links TRBV11-3 to TRBJ2-7; D assignment may be TRBD1 or TRBD2 (5 bases each). V gave up 0 bases and J gave up 5 bases, with 11 bases separating them. The CDR3 runs 14 residues. Germline values: CDR1 SGHNT, CDR2 YENEEA.

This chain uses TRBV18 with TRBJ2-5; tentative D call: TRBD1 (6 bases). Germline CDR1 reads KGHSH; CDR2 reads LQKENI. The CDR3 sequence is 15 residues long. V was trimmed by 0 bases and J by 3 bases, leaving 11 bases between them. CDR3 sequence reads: CASSPPRGTKETQYF. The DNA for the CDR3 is TGTGCCAGCTCACCACCGAGGGGGACCAAAGAGACCCAGTACTTC.